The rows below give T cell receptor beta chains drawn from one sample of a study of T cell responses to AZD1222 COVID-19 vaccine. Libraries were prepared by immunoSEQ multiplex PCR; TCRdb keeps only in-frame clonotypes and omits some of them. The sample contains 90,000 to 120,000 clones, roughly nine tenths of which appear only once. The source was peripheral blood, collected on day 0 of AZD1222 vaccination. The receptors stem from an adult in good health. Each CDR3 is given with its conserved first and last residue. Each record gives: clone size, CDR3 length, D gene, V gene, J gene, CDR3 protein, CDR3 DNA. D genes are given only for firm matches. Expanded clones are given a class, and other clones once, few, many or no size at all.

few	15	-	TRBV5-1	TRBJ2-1	CASSLSGSREDEQFF	TGCGCCAGCAGCTTGAGTGGTAGCCGGGAAGATGAGCAGTTCTTC
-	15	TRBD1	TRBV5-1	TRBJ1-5	CASSLGGTVNQPQHF	TGCGCCAGCAGCTTGGGGGGGACAGTCAATCAGCCCCAGCATTTT
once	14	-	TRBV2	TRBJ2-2	CASRGTANTGELFF	TGTGCCAGCAGGGGGACGGCGAACACCGGGGAGCTGTTTTTT
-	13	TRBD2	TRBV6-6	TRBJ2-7	CATLGGRAYEQYF	TGTGCCACCCTCGGCGGGAGGGCCTACGAGCAGTACTTC
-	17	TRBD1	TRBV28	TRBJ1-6	CASREYRGSSYNSPLHF	TGTGCCAGCAGAGAGTACAGGGGGAGCTCCTATAATTCACCCCTCCACTTT
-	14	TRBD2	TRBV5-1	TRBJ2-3	CASSDGTSAGAQYF	TGCGCCAGCAGCGACGGGACTAGCGCTGGGGCGCAGTATTTT
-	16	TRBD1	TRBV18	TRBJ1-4	CASSPYKTGANEKLFF	TGTGCCAGCTCACCGTACAAGACAGGGGCGAATGAAAAACTGTTTTTT
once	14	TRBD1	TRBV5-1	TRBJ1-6	CASRLDRDNSPLHF	TGCGCCAGCAGACTGGACAGGGATAATTCACCCCTCCACTTT
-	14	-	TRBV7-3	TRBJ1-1	CASSSGSPGTEAFF	TGTGCCAGCAGCTCCGGGTCCCCAGGGACTGAAGCTTTCTTT
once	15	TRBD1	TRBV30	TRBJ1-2	CAWRGETGTFYGYTF	TGTGCCTGGAGGGGAGAGACAGGGACCTTCTATGGCTACACCTTC
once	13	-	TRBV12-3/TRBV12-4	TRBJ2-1	CASSPASYNEQFF	TGTGCCAGCAGCCCAGCCTCCTACAATGAGCAGTTCTTC
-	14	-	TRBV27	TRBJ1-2	CASSEGRHEYGYTF	TGTGCCAGCAGTGAGGGACGGCATGAGTATGGCTACACCTTC
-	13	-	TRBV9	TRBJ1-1	CASSGIYGTEAFF	TGTGCCAGCAGTGGAATTTACGGCACTGAAGCTTTCTTT
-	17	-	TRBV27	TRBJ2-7	CASSRIPGQTVSYEQYF	TGTGCCAGCAGCCGAATCCCCGGACAGACCGTATCCTACGAGCAGTACTTC
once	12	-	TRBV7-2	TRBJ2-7	CASSPNLGEQYF	TGTGCCAGCAGTCCAAATTTGGGCGAGCAGTACTTC
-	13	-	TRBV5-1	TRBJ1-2	CASSQGIPYGYTF	TGCGCCAGCAGCCAGGGTATCCCCTATGGCTACACCTTC
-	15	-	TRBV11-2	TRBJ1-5	CASSFTLGVNQPQHF	TGTGCCAGCAGCTTTACCCTGGGGGTTAATCAGCCCCAGCATTTT
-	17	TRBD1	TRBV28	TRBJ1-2	CASGTGSESRANYGYTF	TGTGCCAGCGGGACAGGGTCGGAGTCTAGAGCTAACTATGGCTACACCTTC
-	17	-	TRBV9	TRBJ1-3	CASSVATGRNSGNTIYF	TGTGCCAGCAGCGTAGCTACTGGACGGAACTCTGGAAACACCATATATTTT
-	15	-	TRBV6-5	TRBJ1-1	CASSPPRAPPTEAFF	TGTGCCAGCAGTCCCCCTCGCGCCCCCCCGACTGAAGCTTTCTTT
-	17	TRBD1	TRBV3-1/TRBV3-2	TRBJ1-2	CASSQVAGGELNYGYTF	TGTGCCAGCAGCCAAGTGGCAGGGGGAGAACTTAACTATGGCTACACCTTC
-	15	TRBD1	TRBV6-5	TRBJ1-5	CASSESTGVGQPQHF	TGTGCCAGCAGCGAGTCTACAGGGGTGGGTCAGCCCCAGCATTTT
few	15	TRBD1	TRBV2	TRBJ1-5	CASMGDRVLGQPQHF	TGTGCCAGCATGGGGGACAGGGTATTGGGCCAGCCCCAGCATTTT
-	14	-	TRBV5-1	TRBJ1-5	CASSLGGGRQPQHF	TGCGCCAGCAGCCTGGGAGGGGGGAGACAGCCCCAGCATTTT
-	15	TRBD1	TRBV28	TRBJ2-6	CASIPTGTGANVLTF	TGTGCCAGCATACCGACAGGGACGGGGGCCAACGTCCTGACTTTC
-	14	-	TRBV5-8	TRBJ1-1	CASRLGVGYTEAFF	TGTGCCAGCAGGCTCGGGGTTGGGTACACTGAAGCTTTCTTT
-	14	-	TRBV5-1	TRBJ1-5	CASSLTGLPQPQHF	TGCGCCAGCAGCTTGACAGGGCTCCCTCAGCCCCAGCATTTT
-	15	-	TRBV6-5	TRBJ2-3	CASSYPRLSTDTQYF	TGTGCCAGCAGTTACCCAAGACTAAGCACAGATACGCAGTATTTT
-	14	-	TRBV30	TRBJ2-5	CAWRGAELRETQYF	TGTGCCTGGAGGGGGGCGGAGCTTCGGGAGACCCAGTACTTC
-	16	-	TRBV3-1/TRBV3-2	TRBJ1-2	CASSPARGTLNYGYTF	TGTGCCAGCAGCCCAGCCCGGGGGACTCTTAACTATGGCTACACCTTC
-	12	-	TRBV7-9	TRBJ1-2	CASSETPYGYTF	TGTGCCAGCAGCGAGACTCCCTATGGCTACACCTTC
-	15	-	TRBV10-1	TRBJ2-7	CASSGGFESSYEQYF	TGCGCCAGCAGTGGGGGTTTCGAATCTTCCTACGAGCAGTACTTC
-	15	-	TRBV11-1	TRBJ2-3	CASSFMSLSTDTQYF	TGTGCCAGCAGCTTTATGAGCTTAAGCACAGATACGCAGTATTTT
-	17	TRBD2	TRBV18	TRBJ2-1	CASSLRLADSSYNEQFF	TGTGCCAGCTCACTGCGGCTAGCGGATAGCTCCTACAATGAGCAGTTCTTC
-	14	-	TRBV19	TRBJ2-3	CASSILRSHDTQYF	TGTGCCAGTAGTATTCTCAGGTCGCATGATACGCAGTATTTT
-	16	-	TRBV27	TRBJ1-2	CASSLVWGPANYGYTF	TGTGCCAGCAGTTTAGTCTGGGGGCCAGCTAACTATGGCTACACCTTC
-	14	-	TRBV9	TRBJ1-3	CASGRPGAGNTIYF	TGTGCCAGCGGAAGACCTGGGGCAGGGAACACCATATATTTT
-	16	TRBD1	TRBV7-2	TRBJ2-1	CASSLRSATGGNEQFF	TGTGCCAGCAGCTTAAGGAGTGCGACAGGGGGTAATGAGCAGTTCTTC
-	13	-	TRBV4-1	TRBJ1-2	CASSSTGNRGYTF	TGCGCCAGCAGCAGTACCGGGAATCGGGGCTACACCTTC
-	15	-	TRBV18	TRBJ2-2	CASSLPLIRTGELFF	TGTGCCAGCTCACTACCCCTCATAAGGACCGGGGAGCTGTTTTTT
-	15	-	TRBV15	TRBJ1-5	CATSRDGLGNQPQHF	TGTGCCACCAGCAGAGATGGTTTGGGTAATCAGCCCCAGCATTTT
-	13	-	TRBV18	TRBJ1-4	CASTTIRGEKLFF	TGTGCCAGCACAACGATCCGGGGTGAAAAACTGTTTTTT
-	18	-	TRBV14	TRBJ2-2	CASSQVPHAIAFPGELFF	TGTGCCAGCAGCCAAGTCCCTCACGCTATTGCTTTCCCCGGGGAGCTGTTTTTT
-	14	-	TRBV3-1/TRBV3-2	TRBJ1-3	CASSPESSGNTIYF	TGTGCCAGCAGCCCCGAGAGCTCTGGAAACACCATATATTTT
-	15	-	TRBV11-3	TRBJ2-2	CASSAYSLNTGELFF	TGTGCCAGCAGCGCCTACAGCCTGAACACCGGGGAGCTGTTTTTT
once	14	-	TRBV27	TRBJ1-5	CASTETGSNQPQHF	TGTGCCAGCACCGAGACAGGCAGCAATCAGCCCCAGCATTTT
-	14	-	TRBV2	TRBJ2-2	CASSERGADGELFF	TGTGCCAGCAGTGAGAGAGGGGCAGACGGGGAGCTGTTTTTT